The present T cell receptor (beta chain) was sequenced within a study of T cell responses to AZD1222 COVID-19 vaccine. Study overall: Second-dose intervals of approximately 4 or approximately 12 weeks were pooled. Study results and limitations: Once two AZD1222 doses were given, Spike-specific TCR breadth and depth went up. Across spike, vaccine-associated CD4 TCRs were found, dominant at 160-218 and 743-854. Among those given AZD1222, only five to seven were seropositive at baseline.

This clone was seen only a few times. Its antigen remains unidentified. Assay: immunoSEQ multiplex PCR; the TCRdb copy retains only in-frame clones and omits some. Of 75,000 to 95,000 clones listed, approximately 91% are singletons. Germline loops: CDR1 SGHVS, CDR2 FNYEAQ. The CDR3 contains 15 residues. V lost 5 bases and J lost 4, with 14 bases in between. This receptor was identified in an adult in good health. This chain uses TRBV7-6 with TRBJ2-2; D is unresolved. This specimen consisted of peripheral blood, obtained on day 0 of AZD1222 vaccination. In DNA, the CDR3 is TGTGCCAGCAGCCAAGGGCTACCGGGCACCGGGGAGCTGTTTTTT. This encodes CASSQGLPGTGELFF.